Given below is one TCR beta chain in context. This clone was observed a few times. The target of this receptor is not known. Per-base quality was not reported, and no clone a single base away is much larger than it. This entry comes from a study of beta chain features in type 1 diabetes (dated by TCRdb to 2016 to 2018). For context, the study as a whole: Patients and healthy donors did not differ in mean age, gender distribution, total cell number or subset yield. In the study, TCRB repertoires of sorted circulating CD4+ T cell subsets from recently diagnosed type 1 diabetes patients were compared with those of matched healthy donors. A total of over 95,000,000 sorted cells were examined across all samples, and RNA yield correlated strongly with the number of cells per subset. Naive and central memory subsets were obtained from all 30 or so donors, but regulatory and stem cell-like memory subsets were isolated from only 8 patients and 8 healthy donors.

Each donor gave one peripheral blood draw, averaging about 100 mL, which was collected into heparinised tubes. A BD FACSAria II and a panel including CD45RO, CCR7, CD25, CD127, CD95 and CD27 were used to sort naive, central memory, regulatory and stem cell-like memory CD4+ T cells. A purity above 95% was achieved for all sorted populations. PBMCs were isolated right away by Lymphoprep density gradient centrifugation and were stained directly, without culture. Samples were stained and sorted in pairs, with one healthy donor and one patient per experiment, so that batch effects were minimized. What the research found in general, with its limitations: At VDJ recombination sites, patients with type 1 diabetes made fewer insertions and deleted more nucleotides, a pattern implying thymic rearrangement abnormalities. Because small numbers of individuals were included in the HLA sub-analyses, any influence of HLA type on TCRB rearrangement was left unresolved. Naive, central memory and regulatory TCRB repertoires appeared more similar among patients than among healthy donors. Shorter templates might be favored by PCR, yet because patient and control samples were amplified and corrected together, any such skew would affect both groups equally. Because cDNA was sequenced instead of genomic DNA, activated cells with high expression could be over-represented, although the groups did not differ in activation or CD3 levels. A moderate but significant shortening of TCRB CDR3 length was observed in type 1 diabetes patients in all four CD4+ subsets.

The High Capacity cDNA Reverse Transcription Kit was used to reverse transcribe all of the isolated RNA, meaning that expressed TCRB transcripts were what got sequenced. Deep immunoSEQ sequencing was applied to naive, central memory and regulatory T cell samples, giving an average of roughly 3.3 million total reads per sample. Sorted cells were lysed in RLT buffer and RNA was extracted with DNase-treated RNeasy Micro or Mini kits, depending on cell number. Each cell subset was processed on its own to prevent cross-contamination, while patient and healthy donor samples were processed together. The immunoSEQ multiplex PCR was used to amplify TCRB sequences from cDNA, yielding 87-bp fragments that span the CDR3 region. Amplicons were sequenced on the Illumina HiSeq platform. As for how the authors treated the data: Synthetic template baselines were used to correct PCR bias computationally, reads within Hamming distance 2 were collapsed together, and singletons that could not be merged were discarded. Reads were aligned to IMGT to assign V, D and J genes, CDR3 length, and insertions or deletions at six rearrangement sites. Clonotype counts were normalized to sorted cell number within each subset before computing true diversity and Gini coefficients with the tcR R package. Repertoire sharing was quantified using the overlap coefficient calculated on TCRB nucleotide sequences. As a proxy for the pre-selection repertoire, out-of-frame TCRB sequences from naive cells were analyzed. This immuneACCESS table, as held by TCRdb, lists in-frame sequences with V and J called but not all clones. Of the missing ones, under half trace to an unresolved V gene in checked studies; the others have no known cause. V and J calls plus clone size are reproduced from that table; the DNA served to infer D and trimming. The sample has under 450,000 clones on record, about 15% of them singletons. The ten largest clonotypes hold approximately 0.019% of the sample.

Sequenced material: naive CD4+ T cells from blood. The sample's cell subset or site label, in plain terms: true naive CD4+ T cells. The origin of this receptor is a woman aged 18-29 years in good health.

In nucleotides, the sequence is TGTGCCAGCAGCGCACTAGCGGGGGAAAATGAGCAGTTCTTC. This yields the protein CASSALAGENEQFF. The sequence joins TRBV9 to TRBJ2-1, and 11 junctional nucleotides match TRBD2. Including cysteine and phenylalanine, the CDR3 has 14 amino acids. The kept DNA is CDR3 alone, 42 bases in frame from the first base. According to the germline V gene, CDR1 reads SGDLS and CDR2 reads YYNGEE. Trimming takes 3 bases off V and 7 bases off J; junction bases not matched to a gene: 3.